A single sample gave rise to the 7 T cell receptor beta chains below, sequenced in a study of T cells in Graves' hyperthyroidism and ophthalmopathy (dated by TCRdb to about 2019). Receptor libraries were prepared by multiplex PCR. TCRdb shows the sequencer as Illumina HiSeq 2000. Amplification of TCR beta CDR3 regions was carried out from RNA transcripts. The first round of RT-PCR for the TCR CDR3 was performed with the HTBI primer set and the Qiagen OneStep RT-PCR kit. The raw public reads went through TCRdb reprocessing: fastp at Q25, MiXCR clone calling, in-frame beta chains kept. Rows matching on CDR3 protein sequence are summarized as one entry with the most common DNA and genes. The sample profile shows 480,000 or so distinct CDR3 sequences; 40% to 50% of them were found once. The ten largest clones represent 35% to 50% of the sample. Sample: peripheral blood or thyroid tissue (not recorded which). The receptors derive from an adult woman with Graves' disease, either hyperthyroidism or ophthalmopathy (not recorded which).

This sequence joins TRBV14 and TRBJ2-7; no firm D call. V lost 2 bases, J lost 6 bases, and 8 bases lay in between. This CDR3 region has 12 residues. Germline lookup yields CDR1 SGHDN and CDR2 FVKESK. CDR3 sequence: CASSQKPSEQYF. The CDR3 bases are TGTGCCAGCAGCCAAAAGCCCAGCGAGCAGTACTTC.

This clonotype has a count of ten or more. The rearrangement links TRBV5-8 to TRBJ2-5, with TRBD2 as a possible D gene (6 bases). V was pared by 3 bases and J by 5 bases, with 17 bases between. CDR1 is SGHTS, CDR2 YDEGEE, per germline. The length of the CDR3 is 15 residues. This CDR3 is CASSSAGRKSETQYF. In nucleotides, the CDR3 is TGTGCCAGCAGCTCTGCGGGACGGAAGTCGGAGACCCAGTACTTC.

J is TRBJ2-7 and V is TRBV15, with TRBD2 identical over 12 bases. V trimming: 2 bases; J trimming: 3 bases; junction bases outside the gene matches: 11. The germline gives CDR1 LNHNV, CDR2 YYDKDF (reference sequence). The CDR3 sequence is 18 residues long. CDR3 DNA sequence: TGTGCCACCAGCAGACCGACTAGCGGGAGTGGGCTTGTCTACGAGCAGTACTTC. Translating it yields CATSRPTSGSGLVYEQYF.

The chain uses TRBV10-3 and TRBJ1-1, with TRBD1 identical over 8 bases. Germline V lookup: CDR1 ENHRY, CDR2 SYGVKD. The CDR3 runs to 15 residues. V shed 0 bases, J shed 5 bases, and the junction held 5 bases outside the gene matches. The CDR3 region is CAISESVTGGTEAFF. CDR3 coding DNA: TGTGCCATCAGTGAGTCCGTTACAGGGGGAACTGAAGCTTTCTTT.

As to this clonotype: An end of the junction differs from the germline gene, which may be a read error. The rearrangement uses TRBV12-3 or TRBV12-4 and TRBJ1-2, with TRBD1 as a possible D gene (5 bases). This CDR3 contains 10 residues. The CDR3, as DNA: TGTGCCAGCAGTCATACTGACAGTAGCTTC. Translated, it gives CASSHTDSSF.

In this sample, this clonotype turned up many times. The chain recombines TRBV9 with TRBJ1-4; 8 nucleotides align to TRBD1. This CDR3 comprises 13 residues. Germline V lookup: CDR1 SGDLS, CDR2 YYNGEE. V was clipped by 3 bases and J by 7 bases; unmatched bases: 2. The CDR3 sequence: CASSGTGSEKLFF. CDR3 in DNA: TGTGCCAGCAGCGGGACAGGGTCTGAAAAACTGTTTTTT. Supplemented by reference TRBV9 and TRBJ1-4, the full variable domain reads DSGVTQTPKHLITATGQRVTLRCSPRSGDLSVYWYQQSLDQGLQFLIQYYNGEERAKGNILERFSAQQFPDLHSELNLSSLELGDSALYFCASSGTGSEKLFFGSGTQLSVL.

As concerns this clonotype: The junction and the germline gene differ at one end; a read error may be behind it. The V gene is TRBV7-7, the J gene TRBJ2-5, with D hard to call. Looked up from germline, CDR1 is SSHAT and CDR2 is FNYEAQ (reference sequence). The CDR3 consists of 14 residues. The CDR3 spells CASSLGQDQETQYF. DNA of the CDR3: TGTGCTAGCAGCTTAGGGCAGGACCAAGAGACCCAGTACTTC.